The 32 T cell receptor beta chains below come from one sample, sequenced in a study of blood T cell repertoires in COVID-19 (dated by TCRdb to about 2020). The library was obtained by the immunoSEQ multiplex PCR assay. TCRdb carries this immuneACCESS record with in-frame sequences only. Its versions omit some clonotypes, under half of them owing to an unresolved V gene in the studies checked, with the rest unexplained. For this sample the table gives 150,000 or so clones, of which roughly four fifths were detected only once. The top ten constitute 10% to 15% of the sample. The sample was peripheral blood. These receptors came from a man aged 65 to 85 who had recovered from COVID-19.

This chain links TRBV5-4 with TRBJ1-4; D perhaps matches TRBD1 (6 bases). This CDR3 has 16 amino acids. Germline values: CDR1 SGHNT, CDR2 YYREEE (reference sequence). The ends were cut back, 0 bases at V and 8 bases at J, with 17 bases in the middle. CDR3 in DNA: TGTGCCAGCAGCTTGGGCTCGGACAGAGGTTCGGAAAAACTGTTTTTT. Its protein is CASSLGSDRGSEKLFF.

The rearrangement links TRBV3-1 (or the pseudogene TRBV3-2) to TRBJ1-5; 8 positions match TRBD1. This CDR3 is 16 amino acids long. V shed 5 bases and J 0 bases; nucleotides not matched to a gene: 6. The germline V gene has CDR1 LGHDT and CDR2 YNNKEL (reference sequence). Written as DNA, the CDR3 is TGTGCCAGCAGCGAAGTGGACAGGGATAGCAATCAGCCCCAGCATTTT. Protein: CASSEVDRDSNQPQHF.

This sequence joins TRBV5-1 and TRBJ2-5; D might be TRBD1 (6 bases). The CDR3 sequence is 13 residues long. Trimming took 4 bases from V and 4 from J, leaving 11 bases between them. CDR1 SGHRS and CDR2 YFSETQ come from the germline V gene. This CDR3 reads CASSVSGVETQYF. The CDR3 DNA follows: TGCGCCAGCAGCGTGTCAGGGGTAGAGACCCAGTACTTC. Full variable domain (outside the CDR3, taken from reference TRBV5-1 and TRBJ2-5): KAGVTQTPRYLIKTRGQQVTLSCSPISGHRSVSWYQQTPGQGLQFLFEYFSETQRNKGNFPGRFSGRQFSNSRSEMNVSTLELGDSALYLCASSVSGVETQYFGPGTRLLVL.

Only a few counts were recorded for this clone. The CDR3 coding sequence is TGTGCCAGCAGTTACTCTTTAGGGACAGTTGGAAACACCATATATTTT. This sequence encodes CASSYSLGTVGNTIYF. The rearrangement joins TRBV6-5 to TRBJ1-3; 7 positions match TRBD1. The length of the CDR3 is 16 residues. Trimming removed 0 bases from V and 3 bases from J; junction bases left unmatched: 5. Per the germline V gene, CDR1 is MNHEY and CDR2 is SVGAGI.

The CDR3 here is CASSTPGTSGTYEQYF. CDR3 nucleotide sequence: TGTGCCAGCAGCACCCCCGGGACTAGCGGGACCTACGAGCAGTACTTC. The chain carries TRBV9 and TRBJ2-7, with 13 bases lining up with TRBD2. The CDR3 spans 16 residues. V lost 4 bases to trimming and J lost 2 bases; unmatched junction nucleotides: 6. Germline CDR1 and CDR2: SGDLS and YYNGEE.

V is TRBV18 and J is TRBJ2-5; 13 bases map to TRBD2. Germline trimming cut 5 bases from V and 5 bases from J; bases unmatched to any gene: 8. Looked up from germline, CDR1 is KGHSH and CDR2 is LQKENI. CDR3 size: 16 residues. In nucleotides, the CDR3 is TGTGCCAGCTCATCGGAGACTAGCGGGAGGAAGGAGACCCAGTACTTC. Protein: CASSSETSGRKETQYF.

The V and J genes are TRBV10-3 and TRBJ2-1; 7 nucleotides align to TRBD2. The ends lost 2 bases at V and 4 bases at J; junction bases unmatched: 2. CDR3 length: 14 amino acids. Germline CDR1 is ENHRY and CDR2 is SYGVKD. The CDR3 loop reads CAISEGEGYNEQFF. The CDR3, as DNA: TGTGCCATCAGTGAGGGGGAGGGGTACAATGAGCAGTTCTTC.

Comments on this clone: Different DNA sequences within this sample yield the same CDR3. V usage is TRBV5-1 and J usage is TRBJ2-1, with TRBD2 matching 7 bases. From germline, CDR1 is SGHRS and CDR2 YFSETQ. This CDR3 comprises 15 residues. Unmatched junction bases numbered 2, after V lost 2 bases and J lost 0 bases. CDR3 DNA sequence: TGCGCCAGCAGCTTAGGCGGGAGCTCCTACAATGAGCAGTTCTTC. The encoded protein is CASSLGGSSYNEQFF.

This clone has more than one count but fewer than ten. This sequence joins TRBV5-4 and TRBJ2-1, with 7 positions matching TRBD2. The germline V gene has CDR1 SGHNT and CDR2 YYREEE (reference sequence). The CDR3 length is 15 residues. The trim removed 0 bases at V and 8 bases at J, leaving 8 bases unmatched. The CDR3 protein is CASSLGGGPGDEQFF. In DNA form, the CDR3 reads TGTGCCAGCAGCTTGGGGGGAGGGCCCGGGGATGAGCAGTTCTTC.

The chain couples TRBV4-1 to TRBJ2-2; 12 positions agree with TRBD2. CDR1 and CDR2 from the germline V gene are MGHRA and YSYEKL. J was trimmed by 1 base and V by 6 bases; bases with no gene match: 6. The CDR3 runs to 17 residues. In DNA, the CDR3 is TGCGCCAGCAGTGGGGCGACTAGCGGGAGGAACACCGGGGAGCTGTTTTTT. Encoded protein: CASSGATSGRNTGELFF.

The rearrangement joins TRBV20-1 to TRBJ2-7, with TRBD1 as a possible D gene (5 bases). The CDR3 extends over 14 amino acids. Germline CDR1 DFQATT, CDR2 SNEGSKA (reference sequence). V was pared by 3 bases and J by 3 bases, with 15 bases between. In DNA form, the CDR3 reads TGCAGTGCTAGTAAACAGGTACTGAACTACGAGCAGTACTTC. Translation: CSASKQVLNYEQYF.

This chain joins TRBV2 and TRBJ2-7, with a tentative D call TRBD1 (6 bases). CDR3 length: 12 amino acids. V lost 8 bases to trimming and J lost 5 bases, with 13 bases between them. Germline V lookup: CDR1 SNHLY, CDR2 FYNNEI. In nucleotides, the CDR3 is TGTGCCAGCGCATCCAGGGGAAACGAGCAGTACTTC. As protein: CASASRGNEQYF.

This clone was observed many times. CDR3 nucleotide sequence: TGTGCCACCAGCAGAGATCGTCTAGCGGGAGGGGACGGGGAGCTGTTTTTT. Translating it yields CATSRDRLAGGDGELFF. V and J are TRBV15 and TRBJ2-2; 12 positions agree with TRBD2. V shed 0 bases and J 7 bases; nucleotides not matched to a gene: 6. The length of the CDR3 is 17 residues. Germline V gives CDR1 LNHNV, CDR2 YYDKDF (reference sequence).

CDR3 coding DNA: TGTGCCAGCAGTTTATCCCAAGGGGGGGGGACTGAAGCTTTCTTT. Its translation is CASSLSQGGGTEAFF. The rearrangement uses TRBV28 and TRBJ1-1; D is perhaps TRBD1 (6 bases). CDR3 size: 15 residues. Germline assignment: CDR1 MDHEN and CDR2 SYDVKM. V lost 1 base, J lost 5 bases, and 14 bases lay in between.

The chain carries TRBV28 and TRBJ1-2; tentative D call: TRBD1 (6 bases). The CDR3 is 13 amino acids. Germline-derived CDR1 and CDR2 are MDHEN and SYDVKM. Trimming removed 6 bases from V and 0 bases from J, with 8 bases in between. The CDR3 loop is CASSRDTNYGYTF. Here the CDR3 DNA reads TGTGCCAGCAGCCGGGACACTAACTATGGCTACACCTTC.

The CDR3 sequence: CASSPIQGLSSGNTIYF. The CDR3 DNA reads as TGTGCCAGCAGCCCTATTCAGGGGTTGAGCTCTGGAAACACCATATATTTT. The chain is built from TRBV3-1 (or the pseudogene TRBV3-2) and TRBJ1-3; D is perhaps TRBD1 (6 bases). Per germline, CDR1 LGHDT and CDR2 YNNKEL (reference sequence). Trimming took 4 bases from V and 0 from J, leaving 16 bases between them. The CDR3 sequence is 17 residues long.

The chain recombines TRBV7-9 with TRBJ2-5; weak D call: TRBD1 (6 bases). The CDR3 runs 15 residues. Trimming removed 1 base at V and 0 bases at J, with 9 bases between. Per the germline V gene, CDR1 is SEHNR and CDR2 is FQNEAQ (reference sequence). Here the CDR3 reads CASSLEGVYQETQYF. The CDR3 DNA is TGTGCCAGCAGCTTAGAGGGGGTGTACCAAGAGACCCAGTACTTC.

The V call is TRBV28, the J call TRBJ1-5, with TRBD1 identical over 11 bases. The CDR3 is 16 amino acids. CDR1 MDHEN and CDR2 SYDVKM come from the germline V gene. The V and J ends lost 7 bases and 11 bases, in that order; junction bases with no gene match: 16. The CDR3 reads CASNLPGTGGSTSQHF. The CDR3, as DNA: TGTGCCAGCAACCTGCCCGGGACAGGGGGATCCACTTCCCAGCATTTT.

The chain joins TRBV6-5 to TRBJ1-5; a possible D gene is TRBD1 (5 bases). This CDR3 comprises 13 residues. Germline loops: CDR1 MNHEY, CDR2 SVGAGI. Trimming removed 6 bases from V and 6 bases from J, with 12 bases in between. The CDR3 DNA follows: TGTGCCAGCAGCATGGTCAGGGCTCAGCCCCAGCATTTT. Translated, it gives CASSMVRAQPQHF.

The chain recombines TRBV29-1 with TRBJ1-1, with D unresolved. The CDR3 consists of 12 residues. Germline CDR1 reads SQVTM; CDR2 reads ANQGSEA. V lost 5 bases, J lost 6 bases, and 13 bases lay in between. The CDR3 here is CSVRDRGSEAFF. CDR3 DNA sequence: TGCAGCGTTAGGGATAGAGGGTCTGAAGCTTTCTTT.

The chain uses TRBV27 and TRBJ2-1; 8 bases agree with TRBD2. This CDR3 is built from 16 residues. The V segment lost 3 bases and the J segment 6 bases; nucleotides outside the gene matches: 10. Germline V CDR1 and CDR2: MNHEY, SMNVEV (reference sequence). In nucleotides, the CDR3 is TGTGCCAGCAGTTTGAGCGGGAGCTCCGCGCCCAATGAGCAGTTCTTC. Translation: CASSLSGSSAPNEQFF.

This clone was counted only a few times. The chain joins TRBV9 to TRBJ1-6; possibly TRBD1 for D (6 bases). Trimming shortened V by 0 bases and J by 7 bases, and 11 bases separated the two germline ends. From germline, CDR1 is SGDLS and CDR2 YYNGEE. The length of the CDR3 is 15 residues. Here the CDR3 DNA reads TGTGCCAGCAGCGTAGCAGGGGTTGGAAATTCACCCCTCCACTTT. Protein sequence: CASSVAGVGNSPLHF.

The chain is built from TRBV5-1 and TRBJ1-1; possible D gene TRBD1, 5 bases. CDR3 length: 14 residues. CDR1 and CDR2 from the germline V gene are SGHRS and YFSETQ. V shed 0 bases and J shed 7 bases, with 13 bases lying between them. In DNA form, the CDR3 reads TGCGCCAGCAGCTTGGATCCAGGGTGGAATGAAGCTTTCTTT. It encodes CASSLDPGWNEAFF. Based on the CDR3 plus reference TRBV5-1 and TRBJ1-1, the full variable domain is KAGVTQTPRYLIKTRGQQVTLSCSPISGHRSVSWYQQTPGQGLQFLFEYFSETQRNKGNFPGRFSGRQFSNSRSEMNVSTLELGDSALYLCASSLDPGWNEAFFGQGTRLTVV.

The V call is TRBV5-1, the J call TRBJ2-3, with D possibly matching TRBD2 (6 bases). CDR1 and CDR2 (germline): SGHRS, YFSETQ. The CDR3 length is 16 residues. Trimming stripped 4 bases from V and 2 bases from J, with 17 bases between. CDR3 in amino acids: CASSRRIGSPTDTQYF. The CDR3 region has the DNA TGCGCCAGCAGCCGGAGGATCGGGAGCCCCACAGATACGCAGTATTTT. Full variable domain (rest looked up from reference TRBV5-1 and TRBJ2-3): KAGVTQTPRYLIKTRGQQVTLSCSPISGHRSVSWYQQTPGQGLQFLFEYFSETQRNKGNFPGRFSGRQFSNSRSEMNVSTLELGDSALYLCASSRRIGSPTDTQYFGPGTRLTVL.

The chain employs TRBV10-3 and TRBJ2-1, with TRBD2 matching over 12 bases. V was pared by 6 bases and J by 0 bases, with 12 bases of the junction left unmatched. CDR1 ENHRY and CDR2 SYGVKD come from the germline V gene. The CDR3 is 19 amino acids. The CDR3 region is CAIRNSGTSGSSSYNEQFF. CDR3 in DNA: TGTGCCATCAGGAACTCCGGGACTAGCGGGTCGAGCTCCTACAATGAGCAGTTCTTC.

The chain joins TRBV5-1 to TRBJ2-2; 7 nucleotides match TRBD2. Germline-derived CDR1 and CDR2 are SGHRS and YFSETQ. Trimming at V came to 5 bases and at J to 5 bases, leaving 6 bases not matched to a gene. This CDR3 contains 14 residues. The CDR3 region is CASRRGSRTGELFF. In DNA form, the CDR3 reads TGCGCCAGCAGGCGCGGGAGTCGTACCGGGGAGCTGTTTTTT.

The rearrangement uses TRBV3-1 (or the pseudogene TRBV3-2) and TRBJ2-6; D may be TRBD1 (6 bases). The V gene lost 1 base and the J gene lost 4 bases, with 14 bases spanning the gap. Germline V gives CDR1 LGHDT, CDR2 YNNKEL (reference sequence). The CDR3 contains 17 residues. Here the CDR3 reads CASSQVAQGSGANVLTF. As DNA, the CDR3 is TGTGCCAGCAGCCAAGTCGCACAGGGATCCGGGGCCAACGTCCTGACTTTC.

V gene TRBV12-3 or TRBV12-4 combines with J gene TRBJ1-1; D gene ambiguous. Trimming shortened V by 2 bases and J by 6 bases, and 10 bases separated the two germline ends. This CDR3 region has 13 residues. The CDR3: CASSLQLVAEAFF. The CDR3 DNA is TGTGCCAGCAGTTTACAACTTGTCGCTGAAGCTTTCTTT.

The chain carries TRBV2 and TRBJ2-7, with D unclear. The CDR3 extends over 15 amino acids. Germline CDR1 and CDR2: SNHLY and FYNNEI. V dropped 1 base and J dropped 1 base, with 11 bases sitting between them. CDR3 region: CASSEGLGRSYEQYF. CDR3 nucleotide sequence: TGTGCCAGCAGTGAAGGTTTGGGCAGATCCTACGAGCAGTACTTC.

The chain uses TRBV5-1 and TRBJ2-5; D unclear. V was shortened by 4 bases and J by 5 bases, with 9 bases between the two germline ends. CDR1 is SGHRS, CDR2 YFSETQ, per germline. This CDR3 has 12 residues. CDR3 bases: TGCGCCAGCAGCAAGGAGTTGGAGACCCAGTACTTC. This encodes CASSKELETQYF.

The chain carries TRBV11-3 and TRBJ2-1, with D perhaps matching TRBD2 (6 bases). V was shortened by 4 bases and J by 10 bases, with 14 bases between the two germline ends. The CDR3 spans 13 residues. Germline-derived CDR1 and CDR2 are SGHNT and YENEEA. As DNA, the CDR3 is TGTGCCAGCAGCTGGGACTCCTCGAGGGAGCAGTTCTTC. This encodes CASSWDSSREQFF.

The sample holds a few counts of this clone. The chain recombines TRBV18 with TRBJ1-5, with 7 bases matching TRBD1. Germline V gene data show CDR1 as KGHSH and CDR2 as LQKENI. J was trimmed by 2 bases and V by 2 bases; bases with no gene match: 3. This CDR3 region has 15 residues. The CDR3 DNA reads TGTGCCAGCTCACCAGGAGGACAGGGCAATCAGCCCCAGCATTTT. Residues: CASSPGGQGNQPQHF.